These 10 T cell receptor beta chains came from one sample sequenced in a study of cytomegalovirus exposure and HLA in healthy donors. Primers for the PCR totalled 60 Vbeta and 13 Jbeta. The repertoire was sequenced with immunoSEQ multiplex PCR; TCRdb's copy has only in-frame clones and lacks some. The table lists 100,000 to 150,000 clones, over 80% of them singletons. Sequenced material: PBMCs. The receptors here all came from a man between 18 and 29 years old in good health and CMV-seropositive.

V is TRBV19 and J is TRBJ2-7, with 7 bases fitting TRBD2. The germline CDR1 and CDR2 sequences are LNHDA and SQIVND (reference sequence). The length of the CDR3 is 15 residues. V was pared by 4 bases and J by 1 base, with 7 bases of the junction left unmatched. The CDR3 bases are TGTGCCAGTAGTAGTAGTGGTAGCGGGTCCTACGAGCAGTACTTC. Amino acid sequence: CASSSSGSGSYEQYF.

This sequence joins TRBV7-2 and TRBJ1-4, with D possibly being TRBD1 (5 bases). V dropped 1 base and J dropped 6 bases, with 12 bases sitting between them. This CDR3 has 15 residues. Per germline, CDR1 SGHTA and CDR2 FQGNSA. The CDR3 coding sequence is TGTGCCAGCAGCTTAGTGCGGGGGTTGGATGAAAAACTGTTTTTT. Translating gives CASSLVRGLDEKLFF.

The CDR3 loop reads CASSPPWAGRETQYF. CDR3 coding DNA: TGTGCCAGCTCACCACCGTGGGCGGGGAGAGAGACCCAGTACTTC. The chain joins TRBV18 to TRBJ2-5, with D perhaps TRBD2 (6 bases). CDR1 is KGHSH, CDR2 LQKENI, per germline. The V and J ends lost 0 bases and 4 bases respectively, with 12 bases between them. This CDR3 spans 15 amino acids.

The chain couples TRBV9 to TRBJ1-2; TRBD1 matches 7 bases. This CDR3 has 13 amino acids. Germline V gene lookup returns CDR1 SGDLS and CDR2 YYNGEE. J lost 3 bases, V lost 8 bases, and 7 bases had no gene match. The CDR3 reads CASNLGTDYGYTF. The CDR3 DNA reads TGTGCCAGTAACCTCGGGACAGACTATGGCTACACCTTC. Full variable domain (outside the CDR3, taken from reference TRBV9 and TRBJ1-2): DSGVTQTPKHLITATGQRVTLRCSPRSGDLSVYWYQQSLDQGLQFLIQYYNGEERAKGNILERFSAQQFPDLHSELNLSSLELGDSALYFCASNLGTDYGYTFGSGTRLTVV.

The gene calls are TRBV5-6 and TRBJ2-2, with 9 nucleotides matching TRBD1. The length of the CDR3 is 15 residues. From germline, CDR1 is SGHDT and CDR2 YYEEEE. Trimming removed 5 bases from V and 7 bases from J; junction bases left unmatched: 9. The CDR3, as DNA: TGTGCCAGCAGTCCCGGGACAGGGATCAGCGGGGAGCTGTTTTTT. Amino acid sequence: CASSPGTGISGELFF.

The V gene is TRBV28, the J gene TRBJ1-2, with 8 positions matching TRBD1. The CDR3 runs to 12 residues. Germline V gene data show CDR1 as MDHEN and CDR2 as SYDVKM. V lost 5 bases to trimming and J lost 8 bases; unmatched junction nucleotides: 4. CDR3 DNA: TGTGCCAGCAGTCCAAGGGACAGGGGCTACACCTTC. This gives the protein CASSPRDRGYTF.

The chain recombines TRBV11-2 with TRBJ2-3; 12 bases are shared with TRBD2. J was trimmed by 4 bases and V by 3 bases; bases with no gene match: 2. Germline V gene sequence: CDR1 SGHAT, CDR2 FQNNGV. This CDR3 spans 15 amino acids. DNA of the CDR3: TGTGCCAGCAGCTTGACTAGCGGGGGACCAGATACGCAGTATTTT. Its translation is CASSLTSGGPDTQYF.

V usage is TRBV9 and J usage is TRBJ2-4; D uncertain. CDR1 SGDLS and CDR2 YYNGEE come from the germline V gene. V lost 0 bases, J lost 5 bases, and 9 bases lay in between. This CDR3 has 14 residues. CDR3 amino acids: CASSVGGIENIQYF. CDR3 nucleotides: TGTGCCAGCAGCGTAGGCGGTATCGAAAACATTCAGTACTTC.

This clone was found a few times. The V and J genes are TRBV7-2 and TRBJ1-4; unclear D gene. V lost 4 bases to trimming and J lost 12 bases, with 15 bases between them. The germline V gene has CDR1 SGHTA and CDR2 FQGNSA. The CDR3 is made up of 13 amino acids. CDR3 nucleotide sequence: TGTGCCAGCAGCTCTCCACCTTCCGAGGAACTGTTTTTT. Translation gives CASSSPPSEELFF.

V is TRBV9 and J is TRBJ2-1, with a weak D call TRBD2 (6 bases). The CDR3 has 16 residues. V shed 4 bases and J shed 0 bases, with 14 bases lying between them. Germline V gene lookup returns CDR1 SGDLS and CDR2 YYNGEE. CDR3 region: CASSPSGDTSYNEQFF. CDR3 coding DNA: TGTGCCAGCAGCCCCTCGGGGGATACCTCCTACAATGAGCAGTTCTTC.